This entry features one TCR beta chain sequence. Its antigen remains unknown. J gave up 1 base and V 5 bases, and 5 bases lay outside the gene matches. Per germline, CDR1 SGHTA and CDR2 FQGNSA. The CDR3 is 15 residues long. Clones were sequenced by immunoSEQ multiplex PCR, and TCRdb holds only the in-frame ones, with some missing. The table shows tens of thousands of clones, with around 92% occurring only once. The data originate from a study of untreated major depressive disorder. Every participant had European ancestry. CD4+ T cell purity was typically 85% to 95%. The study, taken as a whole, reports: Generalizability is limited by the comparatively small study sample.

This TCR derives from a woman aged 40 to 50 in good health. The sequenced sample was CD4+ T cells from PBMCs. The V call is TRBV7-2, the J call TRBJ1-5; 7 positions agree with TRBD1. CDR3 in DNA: TGTGCCAGCAGCCGCACAGGGGAGAGCAATCAGCCCCAGCATTTT. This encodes CASSRTGESNQPQHF.